This T cell receptor beta chain was captured in a study of CD8 T cells in Susac syndrome. Study conclusions and caveats: When the CD4+ T cell repertoires of patients with Susac syndrome were examined, they did not show any clonal expansion.

Fulfillment of recently defined diagnostic criteria for definite or probable disease was shown by the patients with Susac syndrome. It was negative isolation that provided the CD8+ and CD4+ T cells, whereas TEMRA cells were enriched by FACS. The CDR3 has 14 residues. The V segment lost 7 bases and the J segment 4 bases; nucleotides outside the gene matches: 7. For this clonotype: Its antigen is currently unknown.

Random hexamers were used to reverse transcribe an amount of roughly 0.5 to 1 ug RNA. Across 54 Vbeta and 13 Jbeta, TCR beta CDR3 was amplified with immunoSEQ multiplex PCR. Each CDR3 protein is one row after TCRdb ran MiXCR on the immunoSEQ multiplex PCR reads. The data contain roughly 200,000 distinct CDR3 sequences, over 90% of them singletons. The receptor was derived from a human donor with Susac syndrome. The specimen sequenced was CD4+ T cells from PBMCs. The chain employs TRBV12-3 or TRBV12-4 and TRBJ2-4, with TRBD1 matching over 7 bases. The chain's CDR3 is CASTTTGIKNIQYF. CDR3 nucleotide sequence: TGTGCCAGCACCACGACAGGGATTAAAAACATTCAGTACTTC.